Below, 16 T cell receptor beta chains from the same sample are listed, as sequenced in a study of blood T cell repertoires in COVID-19. Repertoires were generated with immunoSEQ multiplex PCR, while TCRdb's copy carries only in-frame clones and drops some. The table lists hundreds of thousands of clones, around nine tenths of them singletons. Specimen: peripheral blood. Source of these receptors: a man in his 60s with acute or convalescent COVID-19.

CDR3 residues: CASSLGGQGADTQYF. The CDR3 coding sequence is TGCGCCAGCAGCTTGGGCGGACAGGGCGCAGATACGCAGTATTTT. V is TRBV5-1 and J is TRBJ2-3; 8 bases are shared with TRBD1. The germline gives CDR1 SGHRS, CDR2 YFSETQ. V lost 0 bases, J lost 4 bases, and 4 bases stayed unmatched. The CDR3 runs 15 residues. Full variable domain (outside the CDR3, taken from reference TRBV5-1 and TRBJ2-3): KAGVTQTPRYLIKTRGQQVTLSCSPISGHRSVSWYQQTPGQGLQFLFEYFSETQRNKGNFPGRFSGRQFSNSRSEMNVSTLELGDSALYLCASSLGGQGADTQYFGPGTRLTVL.

This clone appeared a single time. This chain joins TRBV7-9 and TRBJ1-2, with 12 positions matching TRBD1. V gave up 4 bases and J gave up 3 bases; unmatched junction bases: 3. This CDR3 comprises 15 residues. Germline values: CDR1 SEHNR, CDR2 FQNEAQ (reference sequence). The CDR3 bases are TGTGCCAGCAGCTCCGGGACAGGGGGCTACTATGGCTACACCTTC. Translating gives CASSSGTGGYYGYTF.

The CDR3 sequence: CASSSQPFNTEAFF. The CDR3 coding sequence is TGCGCCAGCAGCTCACAGCCATTCAACACTGAAGCTTTCTTT. The chain carries TRBV5-1 and TRBJ1-1; D unresolved. This CDR3 has 14 residues. V was cut by 3 bases and J by 2 bases, with 11 bases left in between. CDR1 is SGHRS and CDR2 is YFSETQ in the germline V gene.

The genes are TRBV19 and TRBJ2-6, with a weak D call TRBD1 (5 bases). Germline loops: CDR1 LNHDA, CDR2 SQIVND (reference sequence). This CDR3 is built from 18 residues. V was pared by 1 base and J by 0 bases, with 13 bases between. The CDR3 DNA is TGTGCCAGTAGTATAGCGGGCAGGGCCTACTCTGGGGCCAACGTCCTGACTTTC. It specifies CASSIAGRAYSGANVLTF.

This chain connects TRBV4-1 to TRBJ2-7; 9 nucleotides align to TRBD2. The CDR3 contains 17 residues. Germline trimming cut 4 bases from V and 6 bases from J; bases unmatched to any gene: 16. The V gene's germline CDR1 is MGHRA and CDR2 YSYEKL. The CDR3 nucleotides read TGCGCCAGCAGCCTCCGAGGTGGTGCGGGGGGGCCAAGCGAGCAGTACTTC. Its translation is CASSLRGGAGGPSEQYF.

The chain carries TRBV7-3 and TRBJ2-2; 8 nucleotides agree with TRBD1. The CDR3 is 18 amino acids. CDR1 is SGHTA and CDR2 is FQGTGA in the germline V gene. J gave up 6 bases and V 6 bases, and 18 bases lay outside the gene matches. CDR3 DNA: TGTGCCAGCAGTCACCACTCGGGACAGGTTAGTGGGGCCGGGGAGCTGTTTTTT. Its protein is CASSHHSGQVSGAGELFF. Variable domain in full (rest from reference TRBV7-3 and TRBJ2-2): GAGVSQTPSNKVTEKGKYVELRCDPISGHTALYWYRQSLGQGPEFLIYFQGTGAADDSGLPNDRFFAVRPEGSVSTLKIQRTERGDSAVYLCASSHHSGQVSGAGELFFGEGSRLTVL.

The chain employs TRBV29-1 and TRBJ2-7, with D unresolved. The germline V gene encodes CDR1 SQVTM and CDR2 ANQGSEA. V was pared by 4 bases and J by 2 bases, with 9 bases between. The CDR3 extends over 12 amino acids. In nucleotides, the CDR3 is TGCAGCGTTGCGGGTGAAGCCTACGAGCAGTACTTC. Protein: CSVAGEAYEQYF.

The chain combines TRBV14 with TRBJ1-1; D is unresolved. This CDR3 comprises 14 residues. The ends were cut back, 0 bases at V and 0 bases at J, with 5 bases in the middle. Germline CDR1 reads SGHDN; CDR2 reads FVKESK. CDR3 residues: CASSQDIVNTEAFF. CDR3 DNA sequence: TGTGCCAGCAGCCAAGATATAGTGAACACTGAAGCTTTCTTT.

With respect to this clone: Distinct nucleotide sequences in the sample also encode this CDR3. The chain couples TRBV6-5 to TRBJ1-5; TRBD1 matches at 9 bases. The CDR3 extends over 13 amino acids. Germline V lookup: CDR1 MNHEY, CDR2 SVGAGI. Losses at the gene ends were 6 bases for V and 6 bases for J; bases not matched to a gene: 3. The CDR3 spells CASRQGAGQPQHF. CDR3 in DNA: TGTGCCAGCAGACAGGGGGCCGGTCAGCCCCAGCATTTT.

The chain joins TRBV5-1 to TRBJ2-7; D gene ambiguous. V was pared by 2 bases and J by 7 bases, with 16 bases between. Germline loops: CDR1 SGHRS, CDR2 YFSETQ. The CDR3 totals 14 residues. The CDR3 nucleotides are TGCGCCAGCAGCTTTGGGCCAGCCTCTATGGAGCAGTACTTC. Its protein product is CASSFGPASMEQYF.

V is TRBV14 and J is TRBJ1-6; 7 nucleotides match TRBD1. The CDR3 is made up of 15 amino acids. The V gene's germline CDR1 is SGHDN and CDR2 FVKESK. V trimming: 0 bases; J trimming: 9 bases; junction bases outside the gene matches: 5. The CDR3 here is CASSQDPGGISPLHF. Here the CDR3 DNA reads TGTGCCAGCAGCCAAGATCCAGGGGGTATTTCACCCCTCCACTTT.

The chain combines TRBV27 with TRBJ2-7, with 9 bases aligning to TRBD1. CDR1 is MNHEY, CDR2 SMNVEV, per germline (reference sequence). V trimming: 5 bases; J trimming: 4 bases; junction bases outside the gene matches: 9. The CDR3 has 15 amino acids. The CDR3: CASSAQGAQRYEQYF. In nucleotides, the CDR3 is TGTGCCAGCAGTGCACAGGGGGCGCAAAGGTACGAGCAGTACTTC.

The rearrangement links TRBV10-3 to TRBJ1-1; D perhaps matches TRBD1 (5 bases). Trimming cost V 11 bases and J 0 bases, with 10 bases left between them. CDR1 is ENHRY and CDR2 is SYGVKD in the germline V gene. The CDR3 is 12 residues long. In DNA form, the CDR3 reads TGTGCCGGGGGGACCTTGAACACTGAAGCTTTCTTT. The encoded protein is CAGGTLNTEAFF.

The J gene is TRBJ2-5, the V gene TRBV5-1; TRBD2 agrees at 8 bases. V lost 2 bases, J lost 4 bases, and 4 bases stayed unmatched. This CDR3 contains 14 residues. Germline V lookup: CDR1 SGHRS, CDR2 YFSETQ. The CDR3 DNA reads TGCGCCAGCAGCTTCCCCGGGGGGGCAGAGACCCAGTACTTC. Amino acid sequence: CASSFPGGAETQYF.

The chain couples TRBV28 to TRBJ2-7; possible D gene TRBD1, 6 bases. Germline V gives CDR1 MDHEN, CDR2 SYDVKM. The CDR3 length is 16 residues. Trimming removed 5 bases from V and 2 bases from J, with 19 bases in between. CDR3 sequence: CASSPGVAQRPYEQYF. The CDR3 nucleotides read TGTGCCAGCAGTCCAGGGGTGGCTCAAAGGCCCTACGAGCAGTACTTC.

The chain has TRBV7-2 and TRBJ2-2; D gene ambiguous. CDR1 is SGHTA, CDR2 FQGNSA, per germline. This CDR3 region has 15 residues. Deletions cut 5 bases from V and 0 bases from J, with 10 bases between. In nucleotides, the CDR3 is TGTGCCAGCAGCCTGGCGGTAACGAACACCGGGGAGCTGTTTTTT. Its translation: CASSLAVTNTGELFF.